The table lists the clone carrying this TCR beta chain with a few counts. Individual cDNA molecules were tagged with unique molecular identifiers. TCRdb called the 5' RACE reads again in MiXCR, with one record for every CDR3 protein. Counted here are tens of thousands of distinct CDR3 sequences, about 15% occurring once; the ten biggest clones make up around 6%. This entry is derived from a study of early T cells in non-severe SARS-CoV-2 infection. The overall study: Bulk RNA isolated from unsorted whole blood underwent sequencing; chains were not paired.

CDR1 and CDR2 from the germline V gene are SGHAT and FQNNGV. V gave up 6 bases and J gave up 3 bases, with 18 bases separating them. The CDR3 contains 16 residues. The source is an adult who was a healthcare worker with PCR-confirmed SARS-CoV-2 infection or an uninfected control (not recorded which). The chain uses TRBV11-2 and TRBJ2-1; D may be TRBD2 (6 bases). Input material: whole blood. CDR3 amino acids: CASRVDGLGLYNEQFF. Here the CDR3 DNA reads TGTGCCAGCAGGGTAGACGGACTGGGACTCTACAATGAGCAGTTCTTC.